The rows below give T cell receptor beta chains drawn from one sample of a study of shared clonotypes between healthy human individuals. Sequencing used immunoSEQ multiplex PCR; TCRdb keeps in-frame clones, though not all of them. The sample has roughly 2.6 million clones, around 90% seen once. Input material: naive CD4+ T cells sorted from blood. These receptors came from a man younger than 30 in good health. CDR3s include the opening cysteine and the closing phenylalanine or tryptophan. D genes are given only for firm matches. Clone size, where shown, is once, few, many, or a class for clones that have expanded.

D gene: .; V gene: TRBV5-1; clone size: .; J gene: TRBJ1-6; CDR3 DNA: TGCGCCAGCAGCTTCTCATCAGACAGGACCGGATCACCCCTCCACTTT; CDR3 protein: CASSFSSDRTGSPLHF
D gene: .; V gene: TRBV30; clone size: .; J gene: TRBJ1-6; CDR3 DNA: TGTGCCTGGATCGCGGGGGCGAACAATCCCAATAATTCACCCCTCCACTTT; CDR3 protein: CAWIAGANNPNNSPLHF
D gene: .; V gene: TRBV18; clone size: .; J gene: TRBJ2-7; CDR3 DNA: TGTGCCAGCTCACCAATCGTATCCTACGAGCAGTACTTC; CDR3 protein: CASSPIVSYEQYF
D gene: .; V gene: TRBV7-2; clone size: .; J gene: TRBJ2-5; CDR3 DNA: TGTGCCAGCAGCCCGGAGGGGGGGCGAGAGACCCAGTACTTC; CDR3 protein: CASSPEGGRETQYF
D gene: TRBD1; V gene: TRBV5-1; clone size: .; J gene: TRBJ1-1; CDR3 DNA: TGCGCCAGCAGCTACTCAGGGGGCCAGAACACTGAAGCTTTCTTT; CDR3 protein: CASSYSGGQNTEAFF
D gene: TRBD2; V gene: TRBV29-1; clone size: once; J gene: TRBJ2-2; CDR3 DNA: TGCAGCGTTGAAGGGGGGGGCGGGGAGCTGTTTTTT; CDR3 protein: CSVEGGGGELFF
D gene: .; V gene: TRBV28; clone size: .; J gene: TRBJ1-1; CDR3 DNA: TGTGCCAGCAGCCCCGGGGGTGGCACTGAAGCTTTCTTT; CDR3 protein: CASSPGGGTEAFF
D gene: TRBD1; V gene: TRBV7-7; clone size: .; J gene: TRBJ2-7; CDR3 DNA: TGTGCTAGCAGCTTAGTGGAGGGACAGGGCTACGAGCAGTACTTC; CDR3 protein: CASSLVEGQGYEQYF
D gene: TRBD2; V gene: TRBV6-4; clone size: .; J gene: TRBJ2-5; CDR3 DNA: TGTGCCAGCAGTGACTCGGGGACTAGCCTCCGAGGAGGCCAAGAGACCCAGTACTTC; CDR3 protein: CASSDSGTSLRGGQETQYF
D gene: .; V gene: TRBV15; clone size: .; J gene: TRBJ2-5; CDR3 DNA: TGTGCCACCAGCAGAGATTCACAGCCTCAAGAGACCCAGTACTTC; CDR3 protein: CATSRDSQPQETQYF
D gene: .; V gene: TRBV4-3; clone size: once; J gene: TRBJ2-7; CDR3 DNA: TGCGCCAGCAGCCAAGAACATGCGGGATCATCCTACGAGCAGTACTTC; CDR3 protein: CASSQEHAGSSYEQYF
D gene: TRBD1; V gene: TRBV6-5; clone size: once; J gene: TRBJ1-4; CDR3 DNA: TGTGCCAGCAGTTACCCGGACAGGGGTAATGAAAAACTGTTTTTT; CDR3 protein: CASSYPDRGNEKLFF
D gene: .; V gene: TRBV19; clone size: .; J gene: TRBJ2-6; CDR3 DNA: TGTGCCAGTAGTATAGGGGAAGGGGTCTCTGGGGCCAACGTCCTGACTTTC; CDR3 protein: CASSIGEGVSGANVLTF
D gene: .; V gene: TRBV5-1; clone size: .; J gene: TRBJ2-5; CDR3 DNA: TGCGCCAGCAGCTTGGGCGGGCAAGAGACCCAGTACTTC; CDR3 protein: CASSLGGQETQYF
D gene: TRBD1; V gene: TRBV30; clone size: .; J gene: TRBJ1-2; CDR3 DNA: TGTGCCTGGCAAAGGGGGCGAGAGGGCTACACCTTC; CDR3 protein: CAWQRGREGYTF
D gene: TRBD2; V gene: TRBV6-5; clone size: once; J gene: TRBJ2-1; CDR3 DNA: TGTGCCAGCAGGGCGGGACTAGCGGCCCTCAATGAGCAGTTCTTC; CDR3 protein: CASRAGLAALNEQFF
D gene: .; V gene: TRBV4-3; clone size: .; J gene: TRBJ2-3; CDR3 DNA: TGCGCCAGCAGCCAAGAGGGGTCAGATACGCAGTATTTT; CDR3 protein: CASSQEGSDTQYF
D gene: .; V gene: TRBV5-4; clone size: .; J gene: TRBJ1-2; CDR3 DNA: TGTGCCAGCAGCTTAACGGGGCAGGGAGGAGGCGGCTACACCTTC; CDR3 protein: CASSLTGQGGGGYTF
D gene: TRBD2; V gene: TRBV2; clone size: once; J gene: TRBJ2-5; CDR3 DNA: TGTGCCAGCGCTGGACTAGCGGGCCAAAGGGTACAAGAGACCCAGTACTTC; CDR3 protein: CASAGLAGQRVQETQYF
D gene: TRBD2; V gene: TRBV18; clone size: .; J gene: TRBJ2-7; CDR3 DNA: TGTGCCAGCTCACGGACTAGCGGGGATTCCTACGAGCAGTACTTC; CDR3 protein: CASSRTSGDSYEQYF
D gene: TRBD2; V gene: TRBV10-3; clone size: .; J gene: TRBJ2-1; CDR3 DNA: TGTGCCATCAGTACTAGCGGGGGGCCAAATGAGCAGTTCTTC; CDR3 protein: CAISTSGGPNEQFF
D gene: TRBD1; V gene: TRBV5-4; clone size: .; J gene: TRBJ2-3; CDR3 DNA: TGTGCCAGCAGCTCGATAACAGGGGGTAGCACAGATACGCAGTATTTT; CDR3 protein: CASSSITGGSTDTQYF
D gene: .; V gene: TRBV7-6; clone size: .; J gene: TRBJ2-7; CDR3 DNA: TGTGCCAGCAGCCCCTTGCCTGGCGAAACTCGGGAGCAGTACTTC; CDR3 protein: CASSPLPGETREQYF
D gene: .; V gene: TRBV7-3; clone size: .; J gene: TRBJ2-3; CDR3 DNA: TGTGCCAGCAGCCCTCGCGGGGTCAGCACAGATACGCAGTATTTT; CDR3 protein: CASSPRGVSTDTQYF
D gene: .; V gene: TRBV9; clone size: .; J gene: TRBJ2-1; CDR3 DNA: TGTGCCAGCAGCGTATGGGGGAGTGGCCACAATGAGCAGTTCTTC; CDR3 protein: CASSVWGSGHNEQFF
D gene: TRBD1; V gene: TRBV19; clone size: .; J gene: TRBJ1-1; CDR3 DNA: TGTGCCAGTAGCTCGACAGGGGATGTAGCTGAAGCTTTCTTT; CDR3 protein: CASSSTGDVAEAFF
D gene: .; V gene: TRBV30; clone size: .; J gene: TRBJ2-7; CDR3 DNA: TGTGCCTGGAGGACGGGTTCCTACGAGCAGTACTTC; CDR3 protein: CAWRTGSYEQYF
D gene: .; V gene: TRBV18; clone size: .; J gene: TRBJ1-3; CDR3 DNA: TGTGCCAGCTCACCACCTTCGGGGGGCACGACGTCAGGAAACACCATATATTTT; CDR3 protein: CASSPPSGGTTSGNTIYF
D gene: .; V gene: TRBV11-1; clone size: .; J gene: TRBJ2-7; CDR3 DNA: TGTGCCAGCAGCTTAGTCGTGGCGGCTCTTCTGGGGGACGAGCAGTACTTC; CDR3 protein: CASSLVVAALLGDEQYF
D gene: .; V gene: TRBV30; clone size: once; J gene: TRBJ2-3; CDR3 DNA: TGTGCCTGGAGTGTACTTCGGGATACGCAGTATTTT; CDR3 protein: CAWSVLRDTQYF
D gene: .; V gene: TRBV7-9; clone size: few; J gene: TRBJ1-6; CDR3 DNA: TGTGCCAGCAGCTTAGGTGGGAGGGATAATTCACCCCTCCACTTT; CDR3 protein: CASSLGGRDNSPLHF
D gene: .; V gene: TRBV9; clone size: .; J gene: TRBJ1-1; CDR3 DNA: TGTGCCAGCAGCCCACCTCGGGGCAAGAACACTGAAGCTTTCTTT; CDR3 protein: CASSPPRGKNTEAFF
D gene: TRBD1; V gene: TRBV5-1; clone size: once; J gene: TRBJ2-3; CDR3 DNA: TGCGCCAGCAGCGACCGACAGGGTGTGGCAGATACGCAGTATTTT; CDR3 protein: CASSDRQGVADTQYF
D gene: .; V gene: TRBV10-1; clone size: .; J gene: TRBJ2-2; CDR3 DNA: TGCGCCAGCAGTGTGGGGGTCGGGGAGCTGTTTTTT; CDR3 protein: CASSVGVGELFF
D gene: .; V gene: TRBV5-5; clone size: few; J gene: TRBJ2-2; CDR3 DNA: TGTGCCAGCAGCCCGGGAGCCACAAACACCGGGGAGCTGTTTTTT; CDR3 protein: CASSPGATNTGELFF
D gene: TRBD2; V gene: TRBV25-1; clone size: .; J gene: TRBJ2-3; CDR3 DNA: TGTGCCAGCAGTGTCGGGGGGAGCACAGATACGCAGTATTTT; CDR3 protein: CASSVGGSTDTQYF
D gene: TRBD1; V gene: TRBV25-1; clone size: .; J gene: TRBJ2-1; CDR3 DNA: TGTGCCAGCGTATCCGGGACAGTGAATGAGCAGTTCTTC; CDR3 protein: CASVSGTVNEQFF
D gene: .; V gene: TRBV25-1; clone size: .; J gene: TRBJ2-5; CDR3 DNA: TGTGCCAGCAGTGATGGGGGTTGGCAGACCCAGTACTTC; CDR3 protein: CASSDGGWQTQYF